The 19 T cell receptor beta chains below come from one sample, sequenced in a study of yellow fever vaccine responses in identical twins. TCRdb re-called the RT-PCR reads through MiXCR, storing one row per CDR3 protein. The sample lists under 30,000 distinct CDR3 sequences, 77% occurring once. Sample: T cells from blood (PBMCs), unsorted or a sorted subset (not recorded which), taken before or after yellow fever vaccination (not recorded which). The receptors derive from a woman younger than 35 who received the yellow fever vaccine.

The chain recombines TRBV7-6 with TRBJ2-1; D is ambiguous. V gave up 1 base and J gave up 5 bases, with 6 bases separating them. This CDR3 has 13 amino acids. Germline-derived CDR1 and CDR2 are SGHVS and FNYEAQ. CDR3 nucleotide sequence: TGTGCCAGCAGCTTAGTGCCGGACAATGAGCAGTTCTTC. The encoded protein is CASSLVPDNEQFF.

V usage is TRBV15 and J usage is TRBJ1-6; maybe TRBD1 (5 bases). Between the trimmed V and J ends, which lost 0 bases and 7 bases, there was a span of 22 bases. Germline V lookup: CDR1 LNHNV, CDR2 YYDKDF (reference sequence). This CDR3 comprises 19 residues. CDR3 in DNA: TGTGCCACCAGCAGAGATCGTGAGGGACTCCCTGCTCCCAATTCACCCCTCCACTTT. It is translated as CATSRDREGLPAPNSPLHF.

The chain links TRBV2 to TRBJ2-3, with D possibly TRBD1 on 5 matching bases. Germline CDR1 is SNHLY and CDR2 is FYNNEI. V was shortened by 5 bases and J by 3 bases, with 6 bases between the two germline ends. The CDR3 length is 12 residues. This CDR3 is CASSQGTDTQYF. The DNA of the CDR3 is TGTGCCAGCAGTCAGGGAACAGATACGCAGTATTTT.

This chain joins TRBV18 and TRBJ2-1; D is ambiguous. Trimming shortened V by 2 bases and J by 8 bases, and 19 bases separated the two germline ends. This CDR3 has 16 residues. Germline CDR1 KGHSH, CDR2 LQKENI. CDR3: CASSPSPNDGFDEQFF. CDR3 in DNA: TGTGCCAGCTCACCAAGTCCCAACGACGGTTTCGATGAGCAGTTCTTC.

The V and J genes are TRBV12-3 or TRBV12-4 and TRBJ2-3; possibly TRBD2 for D (5 bases). The germline V and J ends were trimmed by 3 bases and 0 bases, with 7 bases remaining between them. The CDR3 runs 14 residues. The CDR3 is CASSFAGSTDTQYF. As DNA, the CDR3 is TGTGCCAGCAGTTTTGCGGGTAGCACAGATACGCAGTATTTT.

This clonotype was seen only a few times. This chain joins TRBV6-1 and TRBJ2-7; a weak D match, TRBD1 (5 bases). Trimming took 6 bases from V and 0 from J, leaving 12 bases between them. Germline V gene data show CDR1 as MNHNS and CDR2 as SASEGT. CDR3 length equals 14 residues. CDR3 loop: CASRRQWTSYEQYV. In DNA, the CDR3 is TGTGCCAGCAGGAGACAGTGGACCTCCTACGAGCAGTACGTC.

V usage is TRBV29-1 and J usage is TRBJ2-1; 8 bases fit TRBD1. CDR1 SQVTM and CDR2 ANQGSEA come from the germline V gene. V lost 6 bases and J lost 6; bases outside the gene matches: 7. CDR3 length: 13 residues. In nucleotides, the CDR3 is TGCAGCGTGGAGACCGGACAGGGCAATGAGCAGTTCTTC. Amino acids: CSVETGQGNEQFF.

The chain carries TRBV13 and TRBJ1-6, with TRBD1 matching over 7 bases. The V segment lost 5 bases and the J segment 5 bases; nucleotides outside the gene matches: 6. Germline values: CDR1 PRHDT, CDR2 FYEKMQ (reference sequence). The CDR3 is made up of 15 amino acids. CDR3 region: CASSNDRVNNSPLHF. The CDR3 DNA reads as TGTGCCAGCAGCAACGACAGGGTGAATAATTCACCCCTCCACTTT.

The CDR3 DNA follows: TGTGCCAGCAGCACAGCCGGGACAGGAATCCAAGAGACCCAGTACTTC. This sequence encodes CASSTAGTGIQETQYF. The rearrangement uses TRBV11-3 and TRBJ2-5; 8 positions agree with TRBD1. With 5 bases clipped from V and 1 base from J, the junction kept 9 bases outside the gene matches. The CDR3 loop spans 16 amino acids. Germline V gives CDR1 SGHNT, CDR2 YENEEA.

The chain joins TRBV5-5 to TRBJ2-2; D not resolved. Trimming shortened V by 7 bases and J by 4 bases, and 17 bases separated the two germline ends. Germline CDR1 SGHKS, CDR2 YYEKEE (reference sequence). This CDR3 is built from 15 residues. In DNA, the CDR3 is TGTGCCAGCGGCCCGGGCCGGGTTAGCACCGGGGAGCTGTTTTTT. Encoded protein: CASGPGRVSTGELFF.

This clonotype was seen only a few times. The chain employs TRBV3-1 and TRBJ2-1, with TRBD2 identical over 8 bases. This CDR3 region has 16 residues. The trim removed 3 bases at V and 7 bases at J, leaving 11 bases unmatched. Per germline, CDR1 LGHDT and CDR2 YNNKEL (reference sequence). CDR3 sequence (DNA): TGTGCCAGCAGCCATCGGCGGACTAGCCCCTCTAATGAGCAGTTCTTC. Translating it yields CASSHRRTSPSNEQFF.

The table lists this clonotype with a few counts. This chain connects TRBV2 to TRBJ1-5; no reliable D call. Germline V gives CDR1 SNHLY, CDR2 FYNNEI. The CDR3 sequence is 15 residues long. V was cut by 7 bases and J by 2 bases, with 15 bases left in between. The CDR3 DNA is TGTGCCAGCATGGTGGGATATAGTGGCAATCAGCCCCAGCATTTT. It translates to CASMVGYSGNQPQHF.

The genes are TRBV11-1 and TRBJ2-5, with no clear D. The V and J ends lost 4 bases and 2 bases respectively, with 5 bases between them. Germline V CDR1 and CDR2: SGHAT, FQDESV (reference sequence). This CDR3 has 12 amino acids. Here the CDR3 reads CASSSLQETQYF. In DNA form, the CDR3 reads TGTGCCAGCAGCTCACTACAAGAGACCCAGTACTTC. Looking up the rest from reference TRBV11-1 and TRBJ2-5 gives the full variable domain: EAEVAQSPRYKITEKSQAVAFWCDPISGHATLYWYRQILGQGPELLVQFQDESVVDDSQLPKDRFSAERLKGVDSTLKIQPAELGDSAMYLCASSSLQETQYFGPGTRLLVL.

This rearrangement joins TRBV29-1 to TRBJ2-3; possible D gene TRBD1, 5 bases. Per the germline V gene, CDR1 is SQVTM and CDR2 is ANQGSEA. The V end lost 7 bases, the J end lost 4 bases, and 21 bases lay between the germline ends. This CDR3 spans 15 amino acids. The CDR3 region is CSATVLQDFADTQYF. In DNA form, the CDR3 reads TGCAGCGCCACCGTATTACAGGATTTCGCAGATACGCAGTATTTT.

The chain employs TRBV18 and TRBJ2-1; D ambiguous. Germline lookup yields CDR1 KGHSH and CDR2 LQKENI. Trimming stripped 0 bases from V and 1 base from J, with 7 bases between. The CDR3 consists of 15 residues. CDR3 bases: TGTGCCAGCTCACCACCGGGAAAGTCCTACAATGAGCAGTTCTTC. Residues: CASSPPGKSYNEQFF.

This clonotype has a single count. The chain uses TRBV7-3 and TRBJ2-1; D is unresolved. This CDR3 region has 15 residues. V lost 1 base, J lost 6 bases, and 13 bases lay in between. Germline-derived CDR1 and CDR2 are SGHTA and FQGTGA. As DNA, the CDR3 is TGTGCCAGCAGCTTAATCCCAAGTGGATTCAATGAGCAGTTCTTC. Translating gives CASSLIPSGFNEQFF.

The rearrangement joins TRBV7-9 to TRBJ2-5; 9 bases align to TRBD1. Germline CDR1 SEHNR, CDR2 FQNEAQ (reference sequence). J was trimmed by 5 bases and V by 9 bases; bases with no gene match: 4. The CDR3 contains 12 residues. The CDR3 is CASTGGQETQYF. The DNA for the CDR3 is TGTGCCAGTACAGGGGGCCAGGAGACCCAGTACTTC.

The V call is TRBV11-2, the J call TRBJ1-5; no reliable D call. Germline V CDR1 and CDR2: SGHAT, FQNNGV. The V and J ends lost 0 bases and 5 bases respectively, with 8 bases between them. The CDR3 totals 14 residues. CDR3 sequence: CASSLDGGDQPQHF. CDR3 DNA: TGTGCCAGCAGCTTAGATGGTGGGGATCAGCCCCAGCATTTT.

This chain connects TRBV29-1 to TRBJ2-1; perhaps TRBD2 as D (6 bases). The CDR3 is made up of 13 amino acids. CDR1 and CDR2 from the germline V gene are SQVTM and ANQGSEA. V was pared by 4 bases and J by 4 bases, with 11 bases between. CDR3 sequence: CSVGFGGYNEQFF. The DNA of the CDR3 is TGCAGCGTTGGGTTTGGGGGGTACAATGAGCAGTTCTTC.